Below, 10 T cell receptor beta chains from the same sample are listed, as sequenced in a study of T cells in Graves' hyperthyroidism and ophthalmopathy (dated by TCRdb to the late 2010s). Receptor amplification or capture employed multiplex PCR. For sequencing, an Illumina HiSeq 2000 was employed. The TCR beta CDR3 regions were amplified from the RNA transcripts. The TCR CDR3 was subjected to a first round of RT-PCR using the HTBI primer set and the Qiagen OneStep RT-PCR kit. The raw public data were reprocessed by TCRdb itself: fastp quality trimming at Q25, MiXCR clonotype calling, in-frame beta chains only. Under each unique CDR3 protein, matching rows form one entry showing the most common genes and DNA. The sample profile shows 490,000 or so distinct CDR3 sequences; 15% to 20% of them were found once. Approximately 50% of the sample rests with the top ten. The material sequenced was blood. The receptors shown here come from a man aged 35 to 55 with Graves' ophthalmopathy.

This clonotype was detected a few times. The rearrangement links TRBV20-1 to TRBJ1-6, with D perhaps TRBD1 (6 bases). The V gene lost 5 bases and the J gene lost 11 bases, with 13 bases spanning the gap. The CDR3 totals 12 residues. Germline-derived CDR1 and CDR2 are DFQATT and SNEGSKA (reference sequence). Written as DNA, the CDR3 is TGCAGTGCTCCGGTAGGGGGGGCACCCCTCCACTTT. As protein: CSAPVGGAPLHF.

The CDR3 here is CASSPKTGGGIPGEQYF. CDR3 sequence (DNA): TGTGCCAGCAGCCCCAAAACGGGAGGGGGAATCCCAGGGGAGCAGTACTTC. V gene TRBV9 combines with J gene TRBJ2-7; 8 bases agree with TRBD2. This CDR3 is 17 amino acids long. With V trimmed by 4 bases and J by 7 bases, 19 bases remained unmatched. CDR1 and CDR2 (germline): SGDLS, YYNGEE. Drawing the rest from reference TRBV9 and TRBJ2-7, the complete variable domain is DSGVTQTPKHLITATGQRVTLRCSPRSGDLSVYWYQQSLDQGLQFLIQYYNGEERAKGNILERFSAQQFPDLHSELNLSSLELGDSALYFCASSPKTGGGIPGEQYFGPGTRLTVT.

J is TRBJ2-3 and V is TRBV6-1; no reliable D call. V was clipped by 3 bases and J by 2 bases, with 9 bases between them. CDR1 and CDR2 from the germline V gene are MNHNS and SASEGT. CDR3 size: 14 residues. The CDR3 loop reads CASSDPGFTDTQYF. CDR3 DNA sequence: TGTGCCAGCAGTGATCCCGGATTCACAGATACGCAGTATTTT.

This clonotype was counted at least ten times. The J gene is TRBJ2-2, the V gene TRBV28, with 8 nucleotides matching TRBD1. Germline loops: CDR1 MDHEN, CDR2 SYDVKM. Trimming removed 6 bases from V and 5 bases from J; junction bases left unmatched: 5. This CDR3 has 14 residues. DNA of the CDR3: TGTGCCAGCAGCAGGACAGGGCGAACCGGGGAGCTGTTTTTT. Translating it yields CASSRTGRTGELFF.

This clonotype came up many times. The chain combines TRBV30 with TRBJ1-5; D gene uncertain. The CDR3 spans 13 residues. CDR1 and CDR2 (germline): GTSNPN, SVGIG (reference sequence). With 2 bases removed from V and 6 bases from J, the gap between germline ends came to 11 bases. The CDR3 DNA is TGTGCCTGGAGTTCGGGGAGTCCTCAGCCCCAGCATTTT. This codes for CAWSSGSPQPQHF. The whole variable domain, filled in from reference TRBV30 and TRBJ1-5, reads SQTIHQWPATLVQPVGSPLSLECTVEGTSNPNLYWYRQAAGRGLQLLFYSVGIGQISSEVPQNLSASRPQDRQFILSSKKLLLSDSGFYLCAWSSGSPQPQHFGDGTRLSIL.

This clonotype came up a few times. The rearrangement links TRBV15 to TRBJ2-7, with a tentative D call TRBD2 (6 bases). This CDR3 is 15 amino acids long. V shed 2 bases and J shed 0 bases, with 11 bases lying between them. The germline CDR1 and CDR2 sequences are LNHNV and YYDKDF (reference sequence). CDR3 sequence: CATSRWREASYEQYF. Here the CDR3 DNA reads TGTGCCACCAGCAGATGGAGGGAGGCCTCCTACGAGCAGTACTTC.

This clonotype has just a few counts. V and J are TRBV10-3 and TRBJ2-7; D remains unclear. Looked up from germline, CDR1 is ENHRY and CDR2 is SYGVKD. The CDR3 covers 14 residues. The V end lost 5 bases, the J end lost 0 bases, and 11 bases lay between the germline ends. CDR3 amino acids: CAISNGRSSYEQYF. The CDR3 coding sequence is TGTGCCATCAGTAATGGCAGAAGCTCCTACGAGCAGTACTTC.

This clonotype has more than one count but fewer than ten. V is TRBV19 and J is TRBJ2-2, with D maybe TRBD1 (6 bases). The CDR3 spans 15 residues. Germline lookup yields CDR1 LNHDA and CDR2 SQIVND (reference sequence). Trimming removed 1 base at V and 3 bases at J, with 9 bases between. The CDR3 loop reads CASSIGQAYTGELFF. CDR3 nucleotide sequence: TGTGCCAGTAGTATAGGACAGGCCTACACCGGGGAGCTGTTTTTT. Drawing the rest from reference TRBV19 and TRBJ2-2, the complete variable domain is DGGITQSPKYLFRKEGQNVTLSCEQNLNHDAMYWYRQDPGQGLRLIYYSQIVNDFQKGDIAEGYSVSREKKESFPLTVTSAQKNPTAFYLCASSIGQAYTGELFFGEGSRLTVL.

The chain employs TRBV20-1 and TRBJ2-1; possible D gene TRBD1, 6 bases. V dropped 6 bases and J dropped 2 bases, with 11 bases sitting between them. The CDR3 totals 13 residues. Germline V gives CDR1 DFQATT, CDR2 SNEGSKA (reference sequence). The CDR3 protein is CSAQGDTYNEQFF. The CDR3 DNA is TGCAGTGCCCAAGGGGACACCTACAATGAGCAGTTCTTC.

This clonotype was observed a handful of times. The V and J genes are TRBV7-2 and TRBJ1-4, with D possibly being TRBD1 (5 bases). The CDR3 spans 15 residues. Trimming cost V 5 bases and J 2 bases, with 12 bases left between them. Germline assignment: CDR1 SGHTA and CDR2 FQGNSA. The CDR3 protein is CASSLQGVTNEKLFF. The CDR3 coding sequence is TGTGCCAGCAGCCTGCAGGGAGTTACTAATGAAAAACTGTTTTTT.